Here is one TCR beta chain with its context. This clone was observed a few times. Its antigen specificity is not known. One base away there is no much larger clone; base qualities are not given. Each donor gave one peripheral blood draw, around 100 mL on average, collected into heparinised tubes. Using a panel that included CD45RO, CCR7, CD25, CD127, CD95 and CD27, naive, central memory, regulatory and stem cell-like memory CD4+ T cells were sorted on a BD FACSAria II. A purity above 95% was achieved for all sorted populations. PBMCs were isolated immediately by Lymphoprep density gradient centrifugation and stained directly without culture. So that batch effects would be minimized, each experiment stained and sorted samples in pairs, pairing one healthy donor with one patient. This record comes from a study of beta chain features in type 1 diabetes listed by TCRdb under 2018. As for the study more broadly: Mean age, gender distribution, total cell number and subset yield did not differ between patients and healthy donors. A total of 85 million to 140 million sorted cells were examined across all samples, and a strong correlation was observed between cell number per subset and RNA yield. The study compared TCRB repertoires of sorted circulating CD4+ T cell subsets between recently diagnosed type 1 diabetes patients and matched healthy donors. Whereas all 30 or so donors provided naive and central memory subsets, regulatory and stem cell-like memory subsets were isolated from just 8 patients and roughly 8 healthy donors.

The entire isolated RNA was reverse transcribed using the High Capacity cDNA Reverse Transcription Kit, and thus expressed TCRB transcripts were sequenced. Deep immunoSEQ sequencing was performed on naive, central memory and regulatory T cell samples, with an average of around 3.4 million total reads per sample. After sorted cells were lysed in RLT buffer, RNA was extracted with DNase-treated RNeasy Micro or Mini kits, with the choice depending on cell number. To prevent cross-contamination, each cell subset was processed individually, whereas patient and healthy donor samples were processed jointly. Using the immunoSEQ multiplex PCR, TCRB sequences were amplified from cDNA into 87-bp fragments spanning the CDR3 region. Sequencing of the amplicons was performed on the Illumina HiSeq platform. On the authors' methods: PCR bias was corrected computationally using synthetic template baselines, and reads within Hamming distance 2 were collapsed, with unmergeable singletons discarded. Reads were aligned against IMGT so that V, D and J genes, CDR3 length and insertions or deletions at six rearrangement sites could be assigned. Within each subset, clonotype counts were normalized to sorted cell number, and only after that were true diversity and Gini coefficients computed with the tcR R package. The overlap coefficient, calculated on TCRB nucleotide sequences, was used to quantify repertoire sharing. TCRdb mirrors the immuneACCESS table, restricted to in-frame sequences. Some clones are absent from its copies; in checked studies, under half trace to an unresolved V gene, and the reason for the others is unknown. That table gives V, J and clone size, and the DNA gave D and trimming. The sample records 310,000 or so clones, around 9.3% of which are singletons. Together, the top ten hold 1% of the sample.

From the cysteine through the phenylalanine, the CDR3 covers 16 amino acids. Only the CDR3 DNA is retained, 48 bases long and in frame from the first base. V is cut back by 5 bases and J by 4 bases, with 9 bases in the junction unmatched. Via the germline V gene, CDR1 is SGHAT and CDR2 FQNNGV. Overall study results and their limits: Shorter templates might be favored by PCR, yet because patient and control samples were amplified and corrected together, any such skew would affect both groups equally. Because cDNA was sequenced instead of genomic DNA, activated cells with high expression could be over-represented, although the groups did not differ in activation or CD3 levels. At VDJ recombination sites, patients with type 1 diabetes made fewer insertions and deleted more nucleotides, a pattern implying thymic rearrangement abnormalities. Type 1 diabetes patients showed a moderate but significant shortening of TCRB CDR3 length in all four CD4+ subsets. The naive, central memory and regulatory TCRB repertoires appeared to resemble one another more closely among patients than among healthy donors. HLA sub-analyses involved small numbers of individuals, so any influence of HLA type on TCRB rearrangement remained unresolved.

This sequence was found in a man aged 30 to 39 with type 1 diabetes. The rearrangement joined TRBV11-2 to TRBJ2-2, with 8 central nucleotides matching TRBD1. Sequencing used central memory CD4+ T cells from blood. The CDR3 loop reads CASSPLDRASTGELFF. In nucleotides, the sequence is TGTGCCAGCAGCCCATTGGACAGGGCGAGCACCGGGGAGCTGTTTTTT.